A selection of T cell receptor beta chains follows, all from one sample in a study of cytomegalovirus exposure and HLA in healthy donors. Assay: immunoSEQ multiplex PCR; the TCRdb copy retains only in-frame clones and omits some. This table holds more than 150,000 clones, 76% found once. The specimen sequenced was PBMCs. The receptors come from a woman aged 25 to 39 in good health and CMV-seropositive. CDR3s include the opening cysteine and the closing phenylalanine or tryptophan. The D gene is left open where the match is weak. Size is omitted from some rows. Given values are once, few, many or a class for expanded clones.

v_gene	abundance	d_gene	j_gene	CDR3aa	CDR3nt
TRBV18	-	TRBD2	TRBJ2-1	CASSPLLAGNNEQFF	TGTGCCAGCTCACCACTGCTAGCGGGGAACAATGAGCAGTTCTTC
TRBV21-1	-	-	TRBJ2-7	CASERHEQYF	TGTGCCAGCGAGAGGCACGAGCAGTACTTC
TRBV7-6	-	-	TRBJ2-2	CASSLLPIRLVNTGELFF	TGTGCCAGCAGCCTACTCCCCATACGCCTTGTGAACACCGGGGAGCTGTTTTTT
TRBV19	once	-	TRBJ1-5	CASRQTINQPQHF	TGTGCCAGTAGGCAGACTATCAATCAGCCCCAGCATTTT
TRBV9	medium-sized	TRBD1	TRBJ2-7	CASSITGTGREQYF	TGTGCCAGCAGCATAACCGGGACAGGGAGAGAGCAGTACTTC
TRBV27	-	-	TRBJ2-7	CASSSNRFGYEQYF	TGTGCCAGCAGTTCGAACAGGTTCGGCTACGAGCAGTACTTC
TRBV5-1	-	TRBD2	TRBJ2-2	CASSLADSGGANTGELFF	TGCGCCAGCAGCTTGGCCGATAGCGGGGGTGCCAACACCGGGGAGCTGTTTTTT
TRBV28	once	TRBD1	TRBJ2-5	CASSFSGTGVGSETQYF	TGTGCCAGCAGTTTCTCCGGGACAGGGGTCGGAAGTGAGACCCAGTACTTC
TRBV27	few	TRBD1	TRBJ1-6	CASSLGTGHSPLHF	TGTGCCAGCAGTTTGGGGACAGGTCATTCACCCCTCCACTTT
TRBV4-3	-	-	TRBJ1-2	CASSQEATVNYGYTF	TGCGCCAGCAGCCAAGAAGCGACAGTGAACTATGGCTACACCTTC
TRBV27	once	TRBD1	TRBJ1-2	CASSPRLLRGSGYGYTF	TGTGCCAGCAGTCCCCGCTTACTCAGGGGGTCGGGCTATGGCTACACCTTC
TRBV7-9	-	-	TRBJ1-6	CASSFRDSPLHF	TGTGCCAGCAGCTTTCGGGATTCACCCCTCCACTTT